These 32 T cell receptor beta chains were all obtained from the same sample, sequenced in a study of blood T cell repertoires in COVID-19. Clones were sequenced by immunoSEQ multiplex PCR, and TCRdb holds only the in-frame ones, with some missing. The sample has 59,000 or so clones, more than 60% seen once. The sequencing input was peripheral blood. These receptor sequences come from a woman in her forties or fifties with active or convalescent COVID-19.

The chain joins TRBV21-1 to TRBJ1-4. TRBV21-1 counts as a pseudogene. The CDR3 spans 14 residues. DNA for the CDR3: TGTGCCAGCAGCAAAGGCTTAGCAAGAGAAAAACTGTTTTTT. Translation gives CASSKGLAREKLFF.

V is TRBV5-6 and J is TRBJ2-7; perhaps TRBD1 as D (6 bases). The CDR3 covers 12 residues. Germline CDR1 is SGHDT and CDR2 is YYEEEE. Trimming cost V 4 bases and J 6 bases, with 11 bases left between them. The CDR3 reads CASSDYRAEQYF. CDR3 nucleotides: TGTGCCAGCAGCGACTACAGGGCCGAGCAGTACTTC.

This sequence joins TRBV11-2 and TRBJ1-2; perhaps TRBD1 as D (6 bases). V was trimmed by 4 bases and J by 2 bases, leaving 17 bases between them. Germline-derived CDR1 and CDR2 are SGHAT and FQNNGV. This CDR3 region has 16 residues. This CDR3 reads CASSYALRGENYGYTF. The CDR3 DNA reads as TGTGCCAGCAGCTACGCCCTCAGGGGAGAGAACTATGGCTACACCTTC.

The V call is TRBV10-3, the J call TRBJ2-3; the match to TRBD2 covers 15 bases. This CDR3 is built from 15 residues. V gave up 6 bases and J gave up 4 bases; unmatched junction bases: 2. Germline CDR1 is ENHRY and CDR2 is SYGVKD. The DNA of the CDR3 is TGTGCCATCAGGAGGACTAGCGGGAGGGCAGATACGCAGTATTTT. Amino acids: CAIRRTSGRADTQYF.

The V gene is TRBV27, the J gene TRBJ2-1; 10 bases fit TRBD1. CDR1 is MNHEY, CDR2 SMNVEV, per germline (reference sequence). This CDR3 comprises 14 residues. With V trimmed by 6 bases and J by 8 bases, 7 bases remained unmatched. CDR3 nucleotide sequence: TGTGCCAGCAGCCCGACAGGGGGCATGCATGAGCAGTTCTTC. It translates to CASSPTGGMHEQFF.

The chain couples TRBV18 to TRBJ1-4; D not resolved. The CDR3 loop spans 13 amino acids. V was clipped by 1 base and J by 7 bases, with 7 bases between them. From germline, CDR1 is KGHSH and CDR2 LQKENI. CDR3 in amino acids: CASSPREGEKLFF. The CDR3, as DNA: TGTGCCAGCTCACCACGAGAGGGTGAAAAACTGTTTTTT.

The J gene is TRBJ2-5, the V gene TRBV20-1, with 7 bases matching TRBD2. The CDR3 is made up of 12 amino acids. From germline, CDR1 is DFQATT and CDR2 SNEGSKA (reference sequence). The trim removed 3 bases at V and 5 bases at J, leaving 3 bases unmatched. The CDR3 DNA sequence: TGCAGTGCTAGTATCGGGGGGGAGACCCAGTACTTC. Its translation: CSASIGGETQYF.

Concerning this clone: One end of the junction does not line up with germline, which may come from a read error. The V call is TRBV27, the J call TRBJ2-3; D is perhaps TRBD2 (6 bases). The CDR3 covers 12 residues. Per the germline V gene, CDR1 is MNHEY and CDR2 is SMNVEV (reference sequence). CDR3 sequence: CEVGGVGDTQYF. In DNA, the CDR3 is TGCGAGGTAGGAGGGGTTGGAGATACGCAGTATTTT.

This chain's CDR3 is CASSLPGTAFRKRIYGYTF. The CDR3 bases are TGTGCCAGCAGCTTACCCGGGACAGCCTTCCGAAAGAGAATTTATGGCTACACCTTC. This chain uses TRBV7-9 with TRBJ1-2; the match to TRBD1 covers 7 bases. The CDR3 runs 19 residues. Germline CDR1 reads SEHNR; CDR2 reads FQNEAQ (reference sequence). Trimming took 2 bases from V and 5 from J; bases not matched to a gene: 20.

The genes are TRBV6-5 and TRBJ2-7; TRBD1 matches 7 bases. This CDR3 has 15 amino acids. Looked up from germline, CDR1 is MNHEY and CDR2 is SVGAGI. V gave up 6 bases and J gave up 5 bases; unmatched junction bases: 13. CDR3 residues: CASRTTGERFHEQYF. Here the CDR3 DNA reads TGTGCCAGCAGAACCACAGGGGAAAGATTCCACGAGCAGTACTTC.

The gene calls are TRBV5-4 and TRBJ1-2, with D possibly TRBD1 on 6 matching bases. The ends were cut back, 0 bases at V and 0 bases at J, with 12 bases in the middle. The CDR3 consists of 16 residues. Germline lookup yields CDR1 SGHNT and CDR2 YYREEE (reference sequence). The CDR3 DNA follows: TGTGCCAGCAGCTTGGGGGGGGGCGTTACTAACTATGGCTACACCTTC. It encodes CASSLGGGVTNYGYTF. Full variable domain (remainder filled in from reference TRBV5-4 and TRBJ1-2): ETGVTQSPTHLIKTRGQQVTLRCSSQSGHNTVSWYQQALGQGPQFIFQYYREEENGRGNFPPRFSGLQFPNYSSELNVNALELDDSALYLCASSLGGGVTNYGYTFGSGTRLTVV.

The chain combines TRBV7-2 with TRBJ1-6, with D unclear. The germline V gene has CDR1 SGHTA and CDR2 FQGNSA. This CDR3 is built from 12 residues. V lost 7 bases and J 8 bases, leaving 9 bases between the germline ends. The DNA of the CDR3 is TGTGCCAGCACCTCCCGGGATTCACCCCTCCACTTT. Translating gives CASTSRDSPLHF.

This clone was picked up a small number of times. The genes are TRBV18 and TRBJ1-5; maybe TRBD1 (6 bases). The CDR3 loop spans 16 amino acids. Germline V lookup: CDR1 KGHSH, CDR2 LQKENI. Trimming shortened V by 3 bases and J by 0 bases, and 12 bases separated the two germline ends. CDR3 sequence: CASSPWGQHSNQPQHF. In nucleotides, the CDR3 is TGTGCCAGCTCACCGTGGGGACAACATAGCAATCAGCCCCAGCATTTT.

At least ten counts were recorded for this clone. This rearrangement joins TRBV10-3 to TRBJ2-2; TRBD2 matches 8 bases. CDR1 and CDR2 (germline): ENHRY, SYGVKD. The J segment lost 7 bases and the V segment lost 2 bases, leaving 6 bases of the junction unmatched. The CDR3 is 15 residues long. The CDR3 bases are TGTGCCATCAGTGAGGGCGGGGGGCGCATCGGGGAGCTGTTTTTT. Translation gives CAISEGGGRIGELFF.

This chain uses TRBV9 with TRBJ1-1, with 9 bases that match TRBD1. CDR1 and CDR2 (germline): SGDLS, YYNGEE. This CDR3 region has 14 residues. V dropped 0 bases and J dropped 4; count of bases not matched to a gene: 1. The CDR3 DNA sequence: TGTGCCAGCAGCGTAGGGGGACAGGGCACTGAAGCTTTCTTT. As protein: CASSVGGQGTEAFF.

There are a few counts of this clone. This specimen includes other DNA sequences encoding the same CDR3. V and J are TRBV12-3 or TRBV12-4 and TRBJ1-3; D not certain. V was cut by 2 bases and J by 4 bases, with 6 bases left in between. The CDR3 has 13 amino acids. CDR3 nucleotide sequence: TGTGCCAGCAGTTTACGGTTAGGAAACACCATATATTTT. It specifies CASSLRLGNTIYF.

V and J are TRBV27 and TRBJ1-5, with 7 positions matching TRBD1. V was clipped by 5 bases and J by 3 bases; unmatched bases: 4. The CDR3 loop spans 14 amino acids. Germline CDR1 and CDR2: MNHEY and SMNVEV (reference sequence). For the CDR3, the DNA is TGTGCCAGCAGTCTGACAGGGCTCAATCAGCCCCAGCATTTT. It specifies CASSLTGLNQPQHF.

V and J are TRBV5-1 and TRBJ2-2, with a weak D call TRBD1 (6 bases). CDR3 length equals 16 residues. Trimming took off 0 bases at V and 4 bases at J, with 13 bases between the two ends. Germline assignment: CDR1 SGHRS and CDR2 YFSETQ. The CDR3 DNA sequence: TGCGCCAGCAGCTTGGTGGGCGGACAGATCACCGGGGAGCTGTTTTTT. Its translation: CASSLVGGQITGELFF. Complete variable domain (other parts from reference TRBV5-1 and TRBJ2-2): KAGVTQTPRYLIKTRGQQVTLSCSPISGHRSVSWYQQTPGQGLQFLFEYFSETQRNKGNFPGRFSGRQFSNSRSEMNVSTLELGDSALYLCASSLVGGQITGELFFGEGSRLTVL.

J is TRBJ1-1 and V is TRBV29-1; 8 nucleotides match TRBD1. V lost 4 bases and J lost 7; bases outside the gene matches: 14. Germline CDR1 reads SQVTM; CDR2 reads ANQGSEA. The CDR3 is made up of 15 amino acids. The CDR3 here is CSVVPLPQGASEAFF. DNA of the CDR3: TGCAGCGTTGTACCCCTCCCCCAGGGGGCCAGTGAAGCTTTCTTT.

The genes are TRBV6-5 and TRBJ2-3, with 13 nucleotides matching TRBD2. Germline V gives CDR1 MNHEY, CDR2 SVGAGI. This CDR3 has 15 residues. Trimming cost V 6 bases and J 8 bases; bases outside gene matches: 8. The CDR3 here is CASRKLAGGGGTQYF. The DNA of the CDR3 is TGTGCCAGCAGGAAACTAGCGGGAGGGGGTGGTACGCAGTATTTT.

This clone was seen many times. Here the CDR3 DNA reads TGTGCCAGCAGCCTGTACCGGACAGGGGGCAATGAGCAGTTCTTC. Translation: CASSLYRTGGNEQFF. V usage is TRBV11-2 and J usage is TRBJ2-1; 10 nucleotides align to TRBD1. J gave up 6 bases and V 5 bases, and 7 bases lay outside the gene matches. The CDR3 is 15 amino acids. Germline V gene lookup returns CDR1 SGHAT and CDR2 FQNNGV.

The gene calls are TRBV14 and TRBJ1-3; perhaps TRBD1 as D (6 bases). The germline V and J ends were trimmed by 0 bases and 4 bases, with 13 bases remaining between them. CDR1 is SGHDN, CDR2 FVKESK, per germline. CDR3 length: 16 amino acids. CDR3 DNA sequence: TGTGCCAGCAGCCAAGACATTCCGGGACAAGGAAACACCATATATTTT. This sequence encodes CASSQDIPGQGNTIYF.

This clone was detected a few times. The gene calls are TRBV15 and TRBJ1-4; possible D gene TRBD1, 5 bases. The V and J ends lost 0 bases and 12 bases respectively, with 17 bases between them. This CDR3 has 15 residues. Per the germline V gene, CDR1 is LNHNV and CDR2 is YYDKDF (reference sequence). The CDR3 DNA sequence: TGTGCCACCAGCAGAGATTGGGGGAAGGAGGGGCAACTGTTTTTT. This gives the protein CATSRDWGKEGQLFF.

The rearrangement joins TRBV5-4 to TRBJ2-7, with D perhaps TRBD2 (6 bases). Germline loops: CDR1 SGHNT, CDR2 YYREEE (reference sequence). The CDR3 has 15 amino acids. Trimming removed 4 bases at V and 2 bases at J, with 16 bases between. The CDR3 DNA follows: TGTGCCAGCAGCCGCGTACTGACGGGAGCCTACGAGCAGTACTTC. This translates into CASSRVLTGAYEQYF.

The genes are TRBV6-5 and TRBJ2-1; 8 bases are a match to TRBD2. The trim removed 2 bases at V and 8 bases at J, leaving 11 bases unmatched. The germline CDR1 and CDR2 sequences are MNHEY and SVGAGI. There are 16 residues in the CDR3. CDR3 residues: CASSYGTGTRVHEQFF. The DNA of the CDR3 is TGTGCCAGCAGTTACGGTACCGGGACTAGAGTCCATGAGCAGTTCTTC.

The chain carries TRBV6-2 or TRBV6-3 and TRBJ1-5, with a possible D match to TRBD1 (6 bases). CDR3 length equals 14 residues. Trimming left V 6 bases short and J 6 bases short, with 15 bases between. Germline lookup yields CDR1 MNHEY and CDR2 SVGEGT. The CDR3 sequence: CASSLQGMVQPQHF. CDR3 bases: TGTGCCAGCAGCTTGCAGGGGATGGTTCAGCCCCAGCATTTT.

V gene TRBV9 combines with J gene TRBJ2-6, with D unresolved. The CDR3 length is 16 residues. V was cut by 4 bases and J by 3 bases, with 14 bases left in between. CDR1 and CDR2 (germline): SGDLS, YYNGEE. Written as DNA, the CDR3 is TGTGCCAGCAGCCCTCGCGGTCTTCGTGGGGCCAACGTCCTGACTTTC. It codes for CASSPRGLRGANVLTF.

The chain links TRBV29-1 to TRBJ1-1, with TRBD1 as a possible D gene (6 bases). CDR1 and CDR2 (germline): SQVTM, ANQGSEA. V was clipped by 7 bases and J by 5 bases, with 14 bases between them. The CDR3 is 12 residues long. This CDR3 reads CSAARQETEAFF. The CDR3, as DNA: TGCAGCGCCGCACGACAGGAAACTGAAGCTTTCTTT.

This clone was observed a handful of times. The CDR3 nucleotides are TGTGCCAGCAGAGACCAACAGGTTTCTAACTATGGCTACACCTTC. It encodes CASRDQQVSNYGYTF. The chain links TRBV27 to TRBJ1-2; tentative D call: TRBD1 (5 bases). V shed 6 bases and J shed 0 bases, with 14 bases lying between them. The CDR3 sequence is 15 residues long. Per the germline V gene, CDR1 is MNHEY and CDR2 is SMNVEV (reference sequence).

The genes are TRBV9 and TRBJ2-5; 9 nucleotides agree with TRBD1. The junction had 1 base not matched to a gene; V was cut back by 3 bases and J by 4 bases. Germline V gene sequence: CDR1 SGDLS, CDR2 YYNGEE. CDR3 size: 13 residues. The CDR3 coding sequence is TGTGCCAGCAGCGCGACAGGGGGAGAGACCCAGTACTTC. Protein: CASSATGGETQYF.

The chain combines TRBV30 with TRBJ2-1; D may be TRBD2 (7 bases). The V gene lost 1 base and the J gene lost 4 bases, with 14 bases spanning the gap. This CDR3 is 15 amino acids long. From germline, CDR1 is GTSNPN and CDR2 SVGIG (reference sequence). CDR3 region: CAWSAGGLPYNEQFF. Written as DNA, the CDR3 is TGTGCCTGGAGTGCGGGGGGCCTCCCTTACAATGAGCAGTTCTTC.

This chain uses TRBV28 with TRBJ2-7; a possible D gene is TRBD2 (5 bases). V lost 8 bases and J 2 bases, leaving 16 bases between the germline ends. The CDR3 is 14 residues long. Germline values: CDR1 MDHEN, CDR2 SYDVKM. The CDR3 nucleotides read TGTGCCAGCGGGAGAGGCTTAACCACCTACGAGCAGTACTTC. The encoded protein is CASGRGLTTYEQYF. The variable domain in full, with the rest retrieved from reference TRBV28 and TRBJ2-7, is DVKVTQSSRYLVKRTGEKVFLECVQDMDHENMFWYRQDPGLGLRLIYFSYDVKMKEKGDIPEGYSVSREKKERFSLILESASTNQTSMYLCASGRGLTTYEQYFGPGTRLTVT.